This passage covers 9 T cell receptor beta chains from one sample sequenced in a study of persistence of HIV-infected CD4 T cells. The immunoSEQ assay was version 4, run in survey mode. Sequencing used immunoSEQ multiplex PCR; TCRdb keeps in-frame clones, though not all of them. The sample includes 25,000 to 35,000 clones, 65% to 90% of them seen just once. The antigens for these receptors are not known. Cells were stimulated with CMV-infected fibroblast lysates at approximately 10 ug/mL. CD40L/CD69 double-negative CD45RO-high memory CD4+ T cells were collected. Material: CD4+ T cells sorted from PBMCs after roughly 18-hour stimulation, obtained from a patient who received antiretroviral therapy. The receptors originated from an adult man with HIV who was CMV-seropositive.

The chain recombines TRBV19 with TRBJ2-5; maybe TRBD2 (6 bases). This CDR3 contains 14 residues. The V end was cut by 3 bases, the J end by 7 bases, with 15 bases between. Germline-derived CDR1 and CDR2 are LNHDA and SQIVND (reference sequence). The CDR3 nucleotides are TGTGCCAGTAGTATGCCCGGGAGAGCTGGGACCCAGTACTTC. Protein sequence: CASSMPGRAGTQYF.

The CDR3 nucleotides read TGTGCCAGCAGCTTAGTCGGGGGGGGACATGAAAAACTGTTTTTT. Amino acids: CASSLVGGGHEKLFF. The V call is TRBV7-2, the J call TRBJ1-4; the D gene is possibly TRBD1 (5 bases). The CDR3 contains 15 residues. Germline lookup yields CDR1 SGHTA and CDR2 FQGNSA. V lost 1 base to trimming and J lost 6 bases, with 12 bases between them. The complete variable domain, with remaining parts taken from reference TRBV7-2 and TRBJ1-4, reads GAGVSQSPSNKVTEKGKDVELRCDPISGHTALYWYRQSLGQGLEFLIYFQGNSAPDKSGLPSDRFSAERTGGSVSTLTIQRTQQEDSAVYLCASSLVGGGHEKLFFGSGTQLSVL.

The chain joins TRBV6-5 to TRBJ2-7; no clear D. Looked up from germline, CDR1 is MNHEY and CDR2 is SVGAGI. The CDR3 has 15 amino acids. Trimming cost V 2 bases and J 0 bases, with 11 bases left between them. CDR3 sequence (DNA): TGTGCCAGCAGTTACCGGGCGGAGAGCTCCTACGAGCAGTACTTC. This translates into CASSYRAESSYEQYF.

This chain uses TRBV9 with TRBJ2-3; TRBD1 agrees at 8 bases. V was pared by 4 bases and J by 6 bases, with 7 bases of the junction left unmatched. CDR3 size: 14 residues. In germline, CDR1 is SGDLS, CDR2 YYNGEE. The CDR3 loop reads CASSLDRGSDTQYF. The CDR3 nucleotides are TGTGCCAGCAGCCTAGACAGGGGCTCGGATACGCAGTATTTT.

This clone showed up just once. The chain employs TRBV6-5 and TRBJ2-5; maybe TRBD1 (6 bases). In germline, CDR1 is MNHEY, CDR2 SVGAGI. The CDR3 extends over 13 amino acids. V was cut by 7 bases and J by 2 bases, with 11 bases left in between. This CDR3 is CASTRGQQETQYF. CDR3 nucleotide sequence: TGTGCCAGCACCCGAGGACAGCAAGAGACCCAGTACTTC.

This chain joins TRBV5-6 and TRBJ1-1; possible D gene TRBD1, 5 bases. Trimming took off 4 bases at V and 1 base at J, with 14 bases between the two ends. The CDR3 spans 15 residues. Germline V gives CDR1 SGHDT, CDR2 YYEEEE. CDR3 nucleotide sequence: TGTGCCAGCAGCCTCGGACACGCCTCGAACACTGAAGCTTTCTTT. It translates to CASSLGHASNTEAFF.

This chain uses TRBV7-2 with TRBJ2-3, with 7 bases matching TRBD2. CDR1 is SGHTA, CDR2 FQGNSA, per germline. After removal of 5 bases from V and 3 bases from J, the junction contained 11 bases not matched to a gene. This CDR3 contains 16 residues. CDR3 DNA: TGTGCCAGCAGCCGGCAAGGCGGGGGAATTACAGATACGCAGTATTTT. It yields the protein CASSRQGGGITDTQYF.

This clone was found once. The chain links TRBV6-1 to TRBJ2-5; 8 bases are a match to TRBD2. Trimming took 6 bases from V and 4 from J; bases not matched to a gene: 7. The CDR3 consists of 14 residues. CDR1 is MNHNS and CDR2 is SASEGT in the germline V gene. DNA for the CDR3: TGTGCCAGCAGCACGGGGGGGCCTAGAGAGACCCAGTACTTC. Protein sequence: CASSTGGPRETQYF.

This clone was observed a handful of times. The rearrangement joins TRBV4-3 to TRBJ1-5; D is unclear. Germline lookup yields CDR1 LGHNA and CDR2 YSLEER. The CDR3 is 19 amino acids. The V gene lost 0 bases and the J gene lost 0 bases, with 18 bases spanning the gap. The CDR3 nucleotides read TGCGCCAGCAGCCAAGAGCTGACGGGGAGCCTAAATAGCAATCAGCCCCAGCATTTT. Amino acids: CASSQELTGSLNSNQPQHF.